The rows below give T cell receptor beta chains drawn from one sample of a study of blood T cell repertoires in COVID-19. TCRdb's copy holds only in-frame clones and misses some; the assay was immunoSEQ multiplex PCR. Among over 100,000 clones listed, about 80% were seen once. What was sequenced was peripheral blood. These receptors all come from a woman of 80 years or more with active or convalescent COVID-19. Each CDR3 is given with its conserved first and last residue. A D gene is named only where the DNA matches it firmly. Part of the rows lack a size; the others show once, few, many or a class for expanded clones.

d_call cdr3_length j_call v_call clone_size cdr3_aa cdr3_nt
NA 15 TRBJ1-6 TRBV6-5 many CASSSRELGNSPLHF TGTGCCAGCAGTTCCCGGGAGCTGGGGAATTCACCCCTCCACTTT
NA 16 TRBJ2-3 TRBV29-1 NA CSVEEGPGSSTDTQYF TGCAGCGTTGAAGAGGGCCCGGGGAGTAGCACAGATACGCAGTATTTT
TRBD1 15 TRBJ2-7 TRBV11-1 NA CASSLKGQGWSEQYF TGTGCCAGCAGCTTAAAGGGACAGGGTTGGAGCGAGCAGTACTTC
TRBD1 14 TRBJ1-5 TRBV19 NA CASRPGTGNQPQHF TGTGCCAGTAGACCCGGGACAGGGAATCAGCCCCAGCATTTT
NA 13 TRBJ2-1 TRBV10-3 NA CAIGSETYNEQFF TGTGCCATCGGCTCCGAAACCTACAATGAGCAGTTCTTC
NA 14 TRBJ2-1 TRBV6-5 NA CAIPDSSFYNEQFF TGTGCCATCCCCGACAGCAGTTTCTACAATGAGCAGTTCTTC
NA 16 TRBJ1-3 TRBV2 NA CASNLRELFSGNTIYF TGTGCCAGCAACCTCCGGGAGCTATTCTCTGGAAACACCATATATTTT
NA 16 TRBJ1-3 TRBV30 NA CAWSPSRVFRGNTIYF TGTGCCTGGAGCCCGAGCAGGGTCTTCCGTGGAAACACCATATATTTT
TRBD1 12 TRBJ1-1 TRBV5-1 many CASSLQGTEAFF TGCGCCAGCAGCTTACAGGGGACTGAAGCTTTCTTT
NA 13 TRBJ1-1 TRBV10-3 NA CAIRAGGGTEAFF TGTGCCATCAGGGCTGGGGGGGGCACTGAAGCTTTCTTT